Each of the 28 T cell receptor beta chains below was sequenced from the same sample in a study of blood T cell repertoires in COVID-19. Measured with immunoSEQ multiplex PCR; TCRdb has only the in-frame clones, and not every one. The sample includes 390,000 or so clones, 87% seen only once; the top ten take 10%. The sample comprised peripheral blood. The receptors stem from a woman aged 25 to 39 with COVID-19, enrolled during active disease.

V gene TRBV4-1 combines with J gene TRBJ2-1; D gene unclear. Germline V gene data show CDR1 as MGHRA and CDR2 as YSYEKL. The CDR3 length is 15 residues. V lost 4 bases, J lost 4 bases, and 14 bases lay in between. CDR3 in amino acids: CASSLPRGPYNEQFF. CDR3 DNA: TGCGCCAGCAGCCTTCCCCGTGGCCCATACAATGAGCAGTTCTTC.

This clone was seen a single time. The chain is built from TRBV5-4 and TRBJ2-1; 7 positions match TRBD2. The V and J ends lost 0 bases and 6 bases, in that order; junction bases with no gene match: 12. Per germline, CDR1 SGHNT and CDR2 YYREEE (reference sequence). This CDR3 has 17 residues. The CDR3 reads CASSLVSSGWRSNEQFF. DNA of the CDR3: TGTGCCAGCAGCTTGGTTAGTAGCGGGTGGAGAAGCAATGAGCAGTTCTTC.

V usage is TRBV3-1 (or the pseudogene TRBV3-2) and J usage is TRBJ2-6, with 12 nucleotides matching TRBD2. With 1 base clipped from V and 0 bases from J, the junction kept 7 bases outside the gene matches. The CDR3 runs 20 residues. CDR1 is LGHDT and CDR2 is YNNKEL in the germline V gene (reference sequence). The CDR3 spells CASSQGWLAGGPSGANVLTF. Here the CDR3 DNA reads TGTGCCAGCAGCCAAGGGTGGCTAGCGGGAGGGCCCTCTGGGGCCAACGTCCTGACTTTC.

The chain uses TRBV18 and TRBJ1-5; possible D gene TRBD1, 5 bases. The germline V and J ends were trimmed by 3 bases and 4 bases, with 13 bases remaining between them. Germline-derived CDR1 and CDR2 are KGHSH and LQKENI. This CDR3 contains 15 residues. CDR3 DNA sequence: TGTGCCAGCTCACCGTCTCACAGGATAAATCAGCCCCAGCATTTT. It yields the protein CASSPSHRINQPQHF.

CDR3 nucleotide sequence: TGTGCCAGTCGACAGGCGGGTACTGAAGCTTTCTTT. It is translated as CASRQAGTEAFF. This chain uses TRBV6-5 with TRBJ1-1, with D possibly TRBD1 on 6 matching bases. The V gene lost 9 bases and the J gene lost 5 bases, with 13 bases spanning the gap. The CDR3 is 12 amino acids. The germline CDR1 and CDR2 sequences are MNHEY and SVGAGI.

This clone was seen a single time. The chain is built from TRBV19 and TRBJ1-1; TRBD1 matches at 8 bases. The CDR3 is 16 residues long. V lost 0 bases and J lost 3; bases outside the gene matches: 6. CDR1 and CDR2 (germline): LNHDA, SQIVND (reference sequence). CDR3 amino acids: CASSIDRTGIHTEAFF. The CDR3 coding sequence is TGTGCCAGTAGTATAGATCGGACAGGGATTCACACTGAAGCTTTCTTT.

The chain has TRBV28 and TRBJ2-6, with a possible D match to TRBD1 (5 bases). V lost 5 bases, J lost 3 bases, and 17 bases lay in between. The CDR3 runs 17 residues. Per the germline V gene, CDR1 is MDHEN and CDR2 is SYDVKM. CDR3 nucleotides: TGTGCCAGCAGTGGCGTGGGAAGGGGATTTGGGGCCAACGTCCTGACTTTC. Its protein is CASSGVGRGFGANVLTF.

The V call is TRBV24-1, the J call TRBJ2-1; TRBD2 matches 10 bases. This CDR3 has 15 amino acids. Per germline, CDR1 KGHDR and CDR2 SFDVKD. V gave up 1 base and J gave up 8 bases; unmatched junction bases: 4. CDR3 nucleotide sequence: TGTGCCACCAGTGATTTAACTAGCGGGAAAGATGAGCAGTTCTTC. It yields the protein CATSDLTSGKDEQFF.

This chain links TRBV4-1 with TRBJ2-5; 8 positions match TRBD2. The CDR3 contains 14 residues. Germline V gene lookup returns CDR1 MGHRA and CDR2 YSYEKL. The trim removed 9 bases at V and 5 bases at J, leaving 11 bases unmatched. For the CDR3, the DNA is TGCGCCAGTACGAGGAGCGGGAGTTACGAGACCCAGTACTTC. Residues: CASTRSGSYETQYF.

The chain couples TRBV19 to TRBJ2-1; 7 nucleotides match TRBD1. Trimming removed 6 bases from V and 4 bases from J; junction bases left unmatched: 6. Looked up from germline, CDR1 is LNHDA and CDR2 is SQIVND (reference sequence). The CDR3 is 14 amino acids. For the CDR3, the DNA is TGTGCCAGTAGCCGACAGGGCGGATACAATGAGCAGTTCTTC. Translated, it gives CASSRQGGYNEQFF.

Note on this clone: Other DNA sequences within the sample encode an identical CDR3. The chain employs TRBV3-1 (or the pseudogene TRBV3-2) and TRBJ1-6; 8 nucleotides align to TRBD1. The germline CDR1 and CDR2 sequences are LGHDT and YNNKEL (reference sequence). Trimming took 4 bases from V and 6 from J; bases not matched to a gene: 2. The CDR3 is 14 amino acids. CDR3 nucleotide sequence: TGTGCCAGCAGCCCCGGACAGGGTAATTCACCCCTCCACTTT. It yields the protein CASSPGQGNSPLHF.

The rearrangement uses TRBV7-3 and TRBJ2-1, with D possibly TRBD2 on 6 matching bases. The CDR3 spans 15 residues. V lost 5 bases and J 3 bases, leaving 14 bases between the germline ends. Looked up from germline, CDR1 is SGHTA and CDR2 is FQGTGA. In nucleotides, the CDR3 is TGTGCCAGCAGCCCCAGTGGGACTGACTACAATGAGCAGTTCTTC. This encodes CASSPSGTDYNEQFF.

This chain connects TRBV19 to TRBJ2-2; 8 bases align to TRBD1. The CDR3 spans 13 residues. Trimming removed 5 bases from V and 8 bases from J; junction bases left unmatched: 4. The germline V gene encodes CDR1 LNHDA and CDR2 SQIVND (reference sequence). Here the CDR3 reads CASSRNRGGELFF. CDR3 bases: TGTGCCAGTAGTCGGAACAGGGGGGGGGAGCTGTTTTTT.

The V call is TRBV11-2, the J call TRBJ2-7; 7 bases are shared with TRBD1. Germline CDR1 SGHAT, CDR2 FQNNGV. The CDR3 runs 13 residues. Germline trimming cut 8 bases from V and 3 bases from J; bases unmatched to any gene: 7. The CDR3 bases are TGTGCCAGCCTTGGGACAGCCAACTACGAGCAGTACTTC. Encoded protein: CASLGTANYEQYF. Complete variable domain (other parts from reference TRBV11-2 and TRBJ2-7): EAGVAQSPRYKIIEKRQSVAFWCNPISGHATLYWYQQILGQGPKLLIQFQNNGVVDDSQLPKDRFSAERLKGVDSTLKIQPAKLEDSAVYLCASLGTANYEQYFGPGTRLTVT.

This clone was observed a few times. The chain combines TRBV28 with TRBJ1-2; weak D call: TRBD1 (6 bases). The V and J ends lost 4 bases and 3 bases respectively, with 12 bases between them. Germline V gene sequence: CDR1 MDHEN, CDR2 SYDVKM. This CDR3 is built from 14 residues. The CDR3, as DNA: TGTGCCAGCAGTTCCTCAGGGGAGTACTATGGCTACACCTTC. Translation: CASSSSGEYYGYTF.

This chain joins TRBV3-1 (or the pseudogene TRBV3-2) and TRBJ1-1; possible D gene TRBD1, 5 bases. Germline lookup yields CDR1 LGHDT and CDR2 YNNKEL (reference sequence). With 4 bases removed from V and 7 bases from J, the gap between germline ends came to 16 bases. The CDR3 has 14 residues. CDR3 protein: CASSPPRDAGEAFF. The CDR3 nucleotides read TGTGCCAGCAGCCCACCGCGGGACGCCGGTGAAGCTTTCTTT.

The CDR3, as DNA: TGTGCCAGCAGCGCGCGTAGCGGAAACGACGAGCAGTACTTC. Encoded protein: CASSARSGNDEQYF. V and J are TRBV13 and TRBJ2-7; D perhaps matches TRBD2 (6 bases). This CDR3 spans 14 amino acids. V was cut by 5 bases and J by 5 bases, with 16 bases left in between. The V gene's germline CDR1 is PRHDT and CDR2 FYEKMQ (reference sequence).

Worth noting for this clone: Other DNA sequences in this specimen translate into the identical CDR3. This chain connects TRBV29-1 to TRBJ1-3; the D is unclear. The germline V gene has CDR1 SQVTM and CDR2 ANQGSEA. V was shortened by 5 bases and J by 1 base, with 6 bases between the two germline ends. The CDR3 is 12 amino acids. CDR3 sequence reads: CSVRGSGNTIYF. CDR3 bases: TGCAGCGTTCGGGGATCTGGAAACACCATATATTTT.

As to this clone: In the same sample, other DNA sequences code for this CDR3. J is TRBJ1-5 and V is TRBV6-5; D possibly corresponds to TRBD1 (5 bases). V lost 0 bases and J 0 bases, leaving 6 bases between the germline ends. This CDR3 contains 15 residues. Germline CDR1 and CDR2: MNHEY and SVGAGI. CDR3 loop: CASSYSGASNQPQHF. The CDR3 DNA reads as TGTGCCAGCAGTTACTCTGGGGCTAGCAATCAGCCCCAGCATTTT.

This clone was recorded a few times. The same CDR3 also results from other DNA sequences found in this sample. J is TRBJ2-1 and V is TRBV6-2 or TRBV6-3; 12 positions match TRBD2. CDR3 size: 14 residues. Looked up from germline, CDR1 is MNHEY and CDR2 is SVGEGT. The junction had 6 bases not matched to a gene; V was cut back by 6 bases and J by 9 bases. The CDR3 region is CASSLAGGPGEQFF. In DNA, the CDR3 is TGTGCCAGCAGCCTAGCGGGAGGGCCCGGTGAGCAGTTCTTC.

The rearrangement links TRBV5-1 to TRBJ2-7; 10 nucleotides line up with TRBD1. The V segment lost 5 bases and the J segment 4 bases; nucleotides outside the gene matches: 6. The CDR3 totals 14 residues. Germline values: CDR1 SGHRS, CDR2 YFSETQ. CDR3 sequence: CASRAGTGVYEQYF. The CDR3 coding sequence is TGCGCCAGCAGAGCCGGGACAGGGGTTTACGAGCAGTACTTC.

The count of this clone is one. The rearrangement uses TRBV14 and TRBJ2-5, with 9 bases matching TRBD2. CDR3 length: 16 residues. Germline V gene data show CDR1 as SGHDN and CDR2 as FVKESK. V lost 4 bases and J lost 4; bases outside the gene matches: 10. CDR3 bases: TGTGCCAGCAGCCTGGGACTAGCAGATTTCTCAGAGACCCAGTACTTC. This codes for CASSLGLADFSETQYF.

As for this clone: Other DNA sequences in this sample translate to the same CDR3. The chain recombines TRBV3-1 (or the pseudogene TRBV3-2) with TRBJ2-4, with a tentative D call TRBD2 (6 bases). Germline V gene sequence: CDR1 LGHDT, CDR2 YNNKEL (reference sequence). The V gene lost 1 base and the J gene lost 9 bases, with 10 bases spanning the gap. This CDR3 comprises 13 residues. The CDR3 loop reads CASSQGQGGIQYF. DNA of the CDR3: TGTGCCAGCAGCCAAGGGCAGGGAGGCATTCAGTACTTC.

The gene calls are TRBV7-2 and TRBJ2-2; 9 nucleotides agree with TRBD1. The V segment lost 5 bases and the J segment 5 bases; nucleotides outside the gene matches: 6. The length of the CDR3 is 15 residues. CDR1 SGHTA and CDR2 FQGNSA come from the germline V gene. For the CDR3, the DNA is TGTGCCAGCAGCCATACAGGGGGCGCGACCGGGGAGCTGTTTTTT. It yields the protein CASSHTGGATGELFF.

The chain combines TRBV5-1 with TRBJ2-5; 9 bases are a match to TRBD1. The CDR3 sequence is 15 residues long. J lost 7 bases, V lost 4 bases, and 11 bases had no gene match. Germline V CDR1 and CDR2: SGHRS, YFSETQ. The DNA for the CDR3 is TGCGCCAGCAGCCAGGCGGGACAGGGATCCCCGACCCAGTACTTC. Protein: CASSQAGQGSPTQYF.

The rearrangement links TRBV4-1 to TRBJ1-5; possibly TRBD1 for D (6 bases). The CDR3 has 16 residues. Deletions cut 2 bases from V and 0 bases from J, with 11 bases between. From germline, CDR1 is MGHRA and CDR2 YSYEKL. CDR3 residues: CASSQRQARSNQPQHF. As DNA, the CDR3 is TGCGCCAGCAGCCAACGACAGGCCCGTAGCAATCAGCCCCAGCATTTT.

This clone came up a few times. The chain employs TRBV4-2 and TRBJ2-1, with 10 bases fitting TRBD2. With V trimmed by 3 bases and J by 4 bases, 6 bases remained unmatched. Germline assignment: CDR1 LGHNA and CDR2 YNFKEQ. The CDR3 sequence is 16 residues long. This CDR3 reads CASSQDPGLAYNEQFF. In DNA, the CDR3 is TGTGCCAGCAGCCAGGATCCGGGACTAGCGTACAATGAGCAGTTCTTC.

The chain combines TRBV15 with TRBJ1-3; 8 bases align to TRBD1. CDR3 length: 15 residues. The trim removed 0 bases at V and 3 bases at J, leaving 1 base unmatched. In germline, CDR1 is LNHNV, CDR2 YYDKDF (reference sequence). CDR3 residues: CATSRDRGLGNTIYF. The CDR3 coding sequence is TGTGCCACCAGCAGAGACAGGGGGCTTGGAAACACCATATATTTT.